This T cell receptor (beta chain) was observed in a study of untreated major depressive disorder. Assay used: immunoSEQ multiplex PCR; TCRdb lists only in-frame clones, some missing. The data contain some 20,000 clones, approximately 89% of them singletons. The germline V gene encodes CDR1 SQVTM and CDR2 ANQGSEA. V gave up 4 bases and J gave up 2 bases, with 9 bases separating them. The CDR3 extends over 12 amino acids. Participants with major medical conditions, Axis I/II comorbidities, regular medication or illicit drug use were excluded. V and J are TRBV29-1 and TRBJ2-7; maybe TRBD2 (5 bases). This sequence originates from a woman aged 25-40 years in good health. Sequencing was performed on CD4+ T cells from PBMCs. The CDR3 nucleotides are TGCAGCGTTGTAAGCGGAACCTACGAGCAGTACTTC. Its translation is CSVVSGTYEQYF.